These T cell receptor beta chains were read from a single sample in a study of PD-1 blockade in classical Hodgkin lymphoma. The table came from immunoSEQ multiplex PCR; TCRdb's copy has only in-frame clones and leaves some out. The sample yields around 23,000 clones, roughly 89% seen once. The specimen comprised CD4+ T cells from blood, sampled at baseline. All receptors derive from a human donor with classical Hodgkin lymphoma. Both conserved end residues are part of each CDR3.

J: TRBJ2-1
V: TRBV7-3
CDR3: CASGRQGGNEQFF

J: TRBJ2-3
V: TRBV19
CDR3: CASSTETGNTDTQYF

J: TRBJ1-1
V: TRBV6-6
CDR3: CASSTWDRSNTEAFF

J: TRBJ2-4
V: TRBV19
CDR3: CASSTTGGGIQYF

J: TRBJ2-6
V: TRBV4-2
CDR3: CASSLTGANVLTF

J: TRBJ2-3
V: TRBV6-5
CDR3: CASSYQLSGPTDTQYF

J: TRBJ1-6
V: TRBV7-8
CDR3: CASSLGPRNSPLHF

J: TRBJ2-7
V: TRBV10-3
CDR3: CATGEGAYEQYF

J: TRBJ2-1
V: TRBV28
CDR3: CASNHRGTNEQFF

J: TRBJ2-7
V: TRBV20-1
CDR3: CSASMGWEQYF

J: TRBJ2-1
V: TRBV7-8
CDR3: CASSWGTSGGIHEQFF

J: TRBJ2-5
V: TRBV7-8
CDR3: CASSLGQQETQYF

J: TRBJ1-5
V: TRBV30
CDR3: CAWSSGGNQPQHF

J: TRBJ2-1
V: TRBV14
CDR3: CASSPRTDNEQFF

J: TRBJ2-1
V: TRBV5-1
CDR3: CASSRGQNEQFF

J: TRBJ2-3
V: TRBV11-1
CDR3: CASSPGQGTDTQYF

J: TRBJ2-3
V: TRBV19
CDR3: CASSRSANRVGTDTQYF

J: TRBJ1-5
V: TRBV21-1
CDR3: CASSKGTGDNQPQHF

J: TRBJ2-3
V: TRBV2
CDR3: CASRTEQGGTQYF

J: TRBJ1-6
V: TRBV19
CDR3: CASSEQSRTGRGSPLHF

J: TRBJ2-7
V: TRBV10-3
CDR3: CAISEEGREQYF

J: TRBJ1-2
V: TRBV27
CDR3: CASRKTGTGGYTF

J: TRBJ1-2
V: TRBV6-5
CDR3: CASTKEGRGYTF

J: TRBJ2-5
V: TRBV27
CDR3: CASSLRRTSRETQYF

J: TRBJ1-5
V: TRBV7-2
CDR3: CASSSQAHQPQHF

J: TRBJ2-7
V: TRBV7-8
CDR3: CASSGFKGASGGQALYEQYF

J: TRBJ1-2
V: TRBV28
CDR3: CASGGTGGARGYGYTF

J: TRBJ2-7
V: TRBV7-2
CDR3: CASSQRQGLSYEQYF

J: TRBJ1-6
V: TRBV7-2
CDR3: CASSLGQGAGSPLHF

J: TRBJ2-5
V: TRBV2
CDR3: CASMGRGQETQYF

J: TRBJ1-1
V: TRBV27
CDR3: CASSRIGLSDTEAFF